Sequencing of this TCR beta chain was carried out in a study of blood T cells in healthy people across ages. Study results and limitations: Long-lived donors had more naive CD4+ cells and higher diversity than aged donors.

PCR was performed a second time for about 7 to 11 cycles using a sample-barcoded 5' primer and a J-beta primer mix. TCRdb passed the 5' RACE reads through MiXCR, listing each CDR3 protein once. This table has roughly 1,000,000 distinct CDR3 sequences, 20% to 25% appearing once. Russia was home to the donors, healthy Caucasian individuals aged about 6 to 90. Of note for this clonotype: Its antigen is not identified.

The CDR3 extends over 16 amino acids. Germline V gives CDR1 MGHRA, CDR2 YSYEKL. V lost 0 bases, J lost 3 bases, and 14 bases lay in between. This sample was also put to use in a study of T cells of mothers and their children. That paper adds: Using the M1S primer, the second PCR added sample barcodes along with 2-4 random nucleotides.

Input material: blood. This chain joins TRBV4-1 and TRBJ1-2; D is perhaps TRBD1 (6 bases). The TCR comes from a girl aged 2-10 years in good health. The CDR3 nucleotides are TGCGCCAGCAGCCAAGATCGCAGCCAGGGGTACTATGGCTACACCTTC. It translates to CASSQDRSQGYYGYTF.